A single sample is the source of the 32 T cell receptor beta chains below, sequenced in a study of T cell changes during pregnancy in multiple sclerosis. The repertoire was sequenced with immunoSEQ multiplex PCR; TCRdb's copy has only in-frame clones and lacks some. This sample has 45,000 to 55,000 clones, with around 92% found just once. The material sequenced was CD4+ T cells from peripheral blood mononuclear cells, taken after pregnancy. Receptors originate from a female donor in good health, enrolled as a control in a pregnancy study.

The table lists this clone with a count of one. The J gene is TRBJ2-7, the V gene TRBV5-1; 7 bases map to TRBD1. The CDR3 has 13 amino acids. The V gene end was trimmed by 7 bases and the J gene end by 6 bases; junction bases not matched to a gene: 10. CDR1 and CDR2 from the germline V gene are SGHRS and YFSETQ. The CDR3, as DNA: TGCGCCAGCCATGCACAGGGGCCGGGCGAGCAGTACTTC. Translation gives CASHAQGPGEQYF.

The CDR3 protein is CASSLATVPTKAFF. CDR3 bases: TGTGCCAGCAGCTTAGCGACAGTACCAACTAAAGCTTTCTTT. V and J are TRBV7-9 and TRBJ1-1; D may be TRBD1 (5 bases). CDR1 is SEHNR, CDR2 FQNEAQ, per germline (reference sequence). Deletions cut 0 bases from V and 9 bases from J, with 14 bases between. This CDR3 has 14 amino acids.

With respect to this clone: As the CDR3 is not closed by the conserved phenylalanine or tryptophan, this likely results from a read error. The DNA is omitted, as the CDR3 cannot be located on it reliably, and the CDR3 follows TCRdb's listing. The chain joins TRBV6-1 to TRBJ2-7; the D segment call TRBD1 is taken from the table without a DNA check. Germline V CDR1 and CDR2: MNHNS, SASEGT. The CDR3 adds up to 12 amino acids, both ends counted. The CDR3 here is CASSERTGGVST.

The chain uses TRBV7-9 and TRBJ1-6; 7 nucleotides align to TRBD1. The V segment lost 0 bases and the J segment 14 bases; nucleotides outside the gene matches: 10. Germline loops: CDR1 SEHNR, CDR2 FQNEAQ (reference sequence). The CDR3 consists of 15 residues. In DNA, the CDR3 is TGTGCCAGCAGCTTAGCCGGTGCAGGGGGTTACACCCTCCACTTT. Encoded protein: CASSLAGAGGYTLHF.

The chain couples TRBV5-1 to TRBJ2-2; 7 positions match TRBD1. With V trimmed by 6 bases and J by 4 bases, 9 bases remained unmatched. CDR1 is SGHRS, CDR2 YFSETQ, per germline. This CDR3 region has 15 residues. The CDR3 DNA reads as TGCGCCAGCACCCTCACAGGGGATGGCACCGGGGAGCTGTTTTTT. Translating it yields CASTLTGDGTGELFF.

The chain carries TRBV4-2 and TRBJ1-1; 9 nucleotides match TRBD1. With 4 bases clipped from V and 5 bases from J, the junction kept 2 bases outside the gene matches. Germline CDR1 is LGHNA and CDR2 is YNFKEQ. The CDR3 covers 13 residues. In nucleotides, the CDR3 is TGTGCCAGCAGCCGGGACAGGGTGACTGAAGCTTTCTTT. It yields the protein CASSRDRVTEAFF.

The gene calls are TRBV27 and TRBJ2-7; perhaps TRBD2 as D (6 bases). Germline V gene lookup returns CDR1 MNHEY and CDR2 SMNVEV (reference sequence). V was clipped by 5 bases and J by 6 bases, with 17 bases between them. This CDR3 is 14 amino acids long. The CDR3 spells CASSTTVRGGEQYF. In DNA, the CDR3 is TGTGCCAGCAGTACGACAGTGAGGGGAGGCGAGCAGTACTTC.

The chain recombines TRBV4-1 with TRBJ1-1; a possible D gene is TRBD1 (6 bases). Looked up from germline, CDR1 is MGHRA and CDR2 is YSYEKL. The CDR3 consists of 17 residues. Trimming took 5 bases from V and 3 from J, leaving 22 bases between them. CDR3 bases: TGCGCCAGCAGCTCCCGATCGTCCATACAGGGCTACACTGAAGCTTTCTTT. The encoded protein is CASSSRSSIQGYTEAFF.

The chain recombines TRBV12-5 with TRBJ1-2; unclear D gene. Trimming pared 6 bases from V and 7 bases from J, leaving 9 bases between. Germline CDR1 is LGHNT and CDR2 is FRNRAP. CDR3 length: 11 amino acids. CDR3 sequence reads: CASGEGGGYTF. The CDR3 coding sequence is TGTGCTAGTGGGGAGGGAGGTGGCTACACCTTC.

This clone was recorded a few times. J is TRBJ1-5 and V is TRBV28; TRBD1 aligns across 7 bases. The CDR3 is made up of 14 amino acids. CDR1 and CDR2 (germline): MDHEN, SYDVKM. Trimming took 5 bases from V and 5 from J; bases not matched to a gene: 6. The CDR3 sequence is CASSRQGSDQPQHF. The CDR3 nucleotides are TGTGCCAGCAGTCGACAGGGATCGGATCAGCCCCAGCATTTT.

CDR3 residues: CASSQGPGEFYEQYF. CDR3 in DNA: TGCGCCAGCAGCCAAGGACCGGGAGAATTCTACGAGCAGTACTTC. V usage is TRBV4-1 and J usage is TRBJ2-7, with D tentatively TRBD2 (6 bases). The CDR3 contains 15 residues. V was clipped by 1 base and J by 3 bases, with 13 bases between them. Germline V gives CDR1 MGHRA, CDR2 YSYEKL.

V and J are TRBV6-1 and TRBJ1-1, with 7 bases aligning to TRBD1. Unmatched junction bases numbered 9, after V lost 6 bases and J lost 2 bases. CDR1 is MNHNS, CDR2 SASEGT, per germline. CDR3 length: 15 amino acids. The CDR3 loop is CASSGYGTVNTEAFF. The CDR3 region has the DNA TGTGCCAGCAGCGGGTACGGGACAGTAAACACTGAAGCTTTCTTT.

The chain joins TRBV9 to TRBJ1-2, with unresolved D. Germline V gene sequence: CDR1 SGDLS, CDR2 YYNGEE. V was trimmed by 0 bases and J by 7 bases, leaving 16 bases between them. The CDR3 sequence is 15 residues long. The CDR3 spells CASSVGAGTTVGYTF. The CDR3 DNA follows: TGTGCCAGCAGCGTAGGTGCCGGTACCACGGTTGGCTACACCTTC.

The J gene is TRBJ1-2, the V gene TRBV4-3; no definite D call. This CDR3 is built from 13 residues. Germline assignment: CDR1 LGHNA and CDR2 YSLEER. V was shortened by 0 bases and J by 4 bases, with 6 bases between the two germline ends. CDR3 bases: TGCGCCAGCAGCCAAGAAACAAGCTATGGCTACACCTTC. Protein sequence: CASSQETSYGYTF.

On this clone itself: Because the CDR3 is missing its conserved closing phenylalanine or tryptophan, this is likely a read error. The DNA is omitted, as the CDR3 cannot be located on it reliably, and the CDR3 follows TCRdb's listing. V gene TRBV7-5 combines with J gene TRBJ1-1; TRBD1, as called in the table, went unchecked against the DNA. TRBV7-5 is a listed pseudogene. The CDR3 is made up of 15 amino acids, end residues included. The CDR3: CARTLRPTGQGLIAG.

The chain couples TRBV6-6 to TRBJ2-5; a weak D match, TRBD2 (5 bases). The CDR3 contains 13 residues. Trimming stripped 4 bases from V and 5 bases from J, with 11 bases between. The germline gives CDR1 MNHNY, CDR2 SVGAGI (reference sequence). The CDR3 region is CASSSPAGETQYF. CDR3 nucleotide sequence: TGTGCCAGCAGTTCACCGGCGGGCGAGACCCAGTACTTC.

The chain employs TRBV4-3 and TRBJ2-3, with D perhaps matching TRBD1 (5 bases). V was clipped by 0 bases and J by 3 bases, with 13 bases between them. Germline V gene sequence: CDR1 LGHNA, CDR2 YSLEER. CDR3 length: 16 residues. CDR3 coding DNA: TGCGCCAGCAGCCAAGATCCCGGGTCAGGGACAGATACGCAGTATTTT. This codes for CASSQDPGSGTDTQYF.

The chain employs TRBV7-9 and TRBJ1-1, with no clear D. From germline, CDR1 is SEHNR and CDR2 FQNEAQ (reference sequence). V was clipped by 8 bases and J by 8 bases, with 9 bases between them. This CDR3 is built from 10 residues. The CDR3 region has the DNA TGTGCCAGCCCGGGATTGGAAGCTTTCTTT. Its translation is CASPGLEAFF.

J is TRBJ1-1 and V is TRBV16; the D gene is possibly TRBD1 (5 bases). CDR3 length equals 13 residues. Germline V gives CDR1 KGHSY, CDR2 FQNENV. V lost 4 bases and J lost 4, with 10 bases in between. The CDR3 protein is CASSPLRGTEAFF. DNA for the CDR3: TGTGCCAGCAGCCCCCTAAGGGGCACTGAAGCTTTCTTT.

The CDR3 region has the DNA TGTGCCAGCTCACTCTACACAGCAACTAATGAAAAACTGTTTTTT. This translates into CASSLYTATNEKLFF. V and J are TRBV18 and TRBJ1-4; D is unclear. V lost 4 bases, J lost 0 bases, and 9 bases lay in between. The CDR3 consists of 15 residues. The germline V gene encodes CDR1 KGHSH and CDR2 LQKENI.

V usage is TRBV28 and J usage is TRBJ2-2; 8 bases match TRBD1. Per the germline V gene, CDR1 is MDHEN and CDR2 is SYDVKM. The CDR3 is made up of 15 amino acids. J lost 4 bases, V lost 5 bases, and 6 bases had no gene match. CDR3 coding DNA: TGTGCCAGCAGTGCAGGGGGCGCGGGCACCGGGGAGCTGTTTTTT. Amino acid sequence: CASSAGGAGTGELFF.

J is TRBJ2-7 and V is TRBV19; 9 bases line up with TRBD1. The CDR3 consists of 14 residues. Germline assignment: CDR1 LNHDA and CDR2 SQIVND (reference sequence). The J segment lost 4 bases and the V segment lost 5 bases, leaving 6 bases of the junction unmatched. Here the CDR3 reads CASSPTGGSYEQYF. The CDR3 coding sequence is TGTGCCAGTAGTCCGACAGGGGGTAGTTACGAGCAGTACTTC.

The rearrangement links TRBV15 to TRBJ1-4; D perhaps matches TRBD1 (6 bases). The germline V gene has CDR1 LNHNV and CDR2 YYDKDF (reference sequence). The V end was cut by 2 bases, the J end by 0 bases, with 7 bases between. This CDR3 contains 15 residues. The CDR3 region is CATSRPGATNEKLFF. Written as DNA, the CDR3 is TGTGCCACCAGCAGACCAGGGGCAACTAATGAAAAACTGTTTTTT. Full variable domain (missing parts from reference TRBV15 and TRBJ1-4): DAMVIQNPRYQVTQFGKPVTLSCSQTLNHNVMYWYQQKSSQAPKLLFHYYDKDFNNEADTPDNFQSRRPNTSFCFLDIRSPGLGDTAMYLCATSRPGATNEKLFFGSGTQLSVL.

This chain links TRBV6-1 with TRBJ2-7, with D possibly being TRBD2 (6 bases). The ends were cut back, 8 bases at V and 3 bases at J, with 11 bases in the middle. Germline loops: CDR1 MNHNS, CDR2 SASEGT. The CDR3 is 12 residues long. Here the CDR3 reads CASGRGYYEQYF. CDR3 in DNA: TGTGCCAGCGGGCGGGGATACTACGAGCAGTACTTC.

The J gene is TRBJ1-1, the V gene TRBV7-3; 9 bases map to TRBD1. Trimming at V came to 5 bases and at J to 4 bases, leaving 8 bases not matched to a gene. The CDR3 extends over 15 amino acids. Germline V gene data show CDR1 as SGHTA and CDR2 as FQGTGA. The CDR3 bases are TGTGCCAGCAGCCGCACAGGGGGCCGTAGCACTGAAGCTTTCTTT. Its translation is CASSRTGGRSTEAFF.

The rearrangement links TRBV9 to TRBJ1-1, with 10 bases identical to TRBD1. Per germline, CDR1 SGDLS and CDR2 YYNGEE. The CDR3 contains 15 residues. V lost 2 bases to trimming and J lost 6 bases; unmatched junction nucleotides: 7. The CDR3 DNA reads as TGTGCCAGCAGCGTGACAGGGGGCGCAGGTCCTGAAGCTTTCTTT. It encodes CASSVTGGAGPEAFF. Full variable domain (rest looked up from reference TRBV9 and TRBJ1-1): DSGVTQTPKHLITATGQRVTLRCSPRSGDLSVYWYQQSLDQGLQFLIQYYNGEERAKGNILERFSAQQFPDLHSELNLSSLELGDSALYFCASSVTGGAGPEAFFGQGTRLTVV.

In DNA, the CDR3 is TGTGCCAGCTCCGTGTCAGGGGACACTGAAGCTTTCTTT. This translates into CASSVSGDTEAFF. This sequence joins TRBV7-9 and TRBJ1-1, with D possibly being TRBD1 (6 bases). Trimming pared 8 bases from V and 3 bases from J, leaving 13 bases between. The CDR3 extends over 13 amino acids. The germline gives CDR1 SEHNR, CDR2 FQNEAQ (reference sequence).

The V call is TRBV7-3, the J call TRBJ2-3; possible D gene TRBD1, 6 bases. The CDR3 totals 13 residues. Germline assignment: CDR1 SGHTA and CDR2 FQGTGA. With 8 bases removed from V and 2 bases from J, the gap between germline ends came to 11 bases. CDR3 coding DNA: TGTGCCAGCGCCAGGGGTGACACAGATACGCAGTATTTT. Translated, it gives CASARGDTDTQYF.

This sequence joins TRBV7-2 and TRBJ1-3; D call uncertain. V dropped 2 bases and J dropped 9 bases, with 14 bases sitting between them. The CDR3 runs 14 residues. Germline CDR1 reads SGHTA; CDR2 reads FQGNSA. The CDR3 DNA sequence: TGTGCCAGCAGCTTAAGTAGGGAGGGATCCACCATATATTTT. Residues: CASSLSREGSTIYF.

The chain joins TRBV27 to TRBJ2-5; TRBD2 matches at 13 bases. Germline V gene data show CDR1 as MNHEY and CDR2 as SMNVEV (reference sequence). The trim removed 5 bases at V and 4 bases at J, leaving 7 bases unmatched. The CDR3 has 16 residues. The CDR3, as DNA: TGTGCCAGCAGTCTAAGAGGACTAGCGGGGGTAGAGACCCAGTACTTC. It yields the protein CASSLRGLAGVETQYF.

The rearrangement joins TRBV7-9 to TRBJ2-3, with 13 bases aligning to TRBD2. This CDR3 spans 17 amino acids. Germline CDR1 SEHNR, CDR2 FQNEAQ (reference sequence). V lost 2 bases and J lost 4; bases outside the gene matches: 6. CDR3 residues: CASSLRGTSGEADTQYF. Written as DNA, the CDR3 is TGTGCCAGCAGCTTACGGGGGACTAGCGGGGAAGCAGATACGCAGTATTTT.

CDR3 residues: CASSGGTGRISGEKLFF. The CDR3 DNA reads as TGTGCCAGCAGTGGAGGGACAGGGCGGATAAGTGGTGAAAAACTGTTTTTT. The J gene is TRBJ1-4, the V gene TRBV2; 9 nucleotides align to TRBD1. The V segment lost 4 bases and the J segment 7 bases; nucleotides outside the gene matches: 13. Per the germline V gene, CDR1 is SNHLY and CDR2 is FYNNEI. This CDR3 is 17 amino acids long.